This T cell receptor (beta chain) was captured by sequencing in a study of CD8 T cells in ankylosing spondylitis. TCRdb independently ran MiXCR on the 5' RACE reads; one entry per CDR3 protein. The repertoire consists of nearly 250,000 distinct CDR3 sequences, with over 30% occurring once and the leading ten covering about 4.2%. The V segment lost 4 bases and the J segment 6 bases; nucleotides outside the gene matches: 3. Per germline, CDR1 SGDLS and CDR2 YYNGEE. The CDR3 is 14 amino acids. The specimen was blood, either unsorted or a sorted T cell fraction (not recorded which). The sequence was obtained from a male donor with ankylosing spondylitis or in good health (not recorded which). The J gene is TRBJ2-7, the V gene TRBV9; 14 positions match TRBD2. CDR3 DNA: TGTGCCAGCAGCCCGGGGACTAGCGGGGGCGAGCAGTACTTC. This sequence encodes CASSPGTSGGEQYF.